The clone carrying this TCR delta chain was observed at least ten times. TCRdb re-called clones from the reads using CATT. Of around 6,000 delta-chain clones listed, 13% to 15% are singletons. This entry is derived from a study of gamma-delta chains in newborns, infants, children. Study in general: Microbial exposure reportedly drives polyclonal innate γδ T cell expansion after birth.

This sequence was found in a child who was a newborn, infant or young child, either healthy, febrile or measles-vaccinated (not recorded which). The sequenced sample was blood, obtained at baseline.

CDR3 sequence reads: CACDTVLLGDTVGATDKLIF. The CDR3 DNA follows: TGTGCCTGTGACACCGTTTTACTGGGGGATACTGTGGGTGCCACCGATAAACTCATCTTT. This chain joins TRDV2 and TRDJ1, with TRDD3 matching 12 bases. The CDR3 runs to 20 residues. The V and J ends lost 0 bases and 1 base, in that order; junction bases with no gene match: 14. Germline assignment: CDR1 GEAIGNYY and CDR2 EKD.